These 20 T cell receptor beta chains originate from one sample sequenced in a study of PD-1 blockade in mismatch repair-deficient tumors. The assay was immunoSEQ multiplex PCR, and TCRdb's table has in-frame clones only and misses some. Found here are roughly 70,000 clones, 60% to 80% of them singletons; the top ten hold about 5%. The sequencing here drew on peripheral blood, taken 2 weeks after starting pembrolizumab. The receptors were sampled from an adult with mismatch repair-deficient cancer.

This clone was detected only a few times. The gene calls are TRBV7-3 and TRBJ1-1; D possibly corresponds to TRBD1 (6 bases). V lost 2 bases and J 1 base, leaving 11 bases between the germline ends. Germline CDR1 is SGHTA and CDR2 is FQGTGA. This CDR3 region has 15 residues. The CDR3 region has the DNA TGTGCCAGCAGCTTAGAGGGGACACCGAACACTGAAGCTTTCTTT. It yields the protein CASSLEGTPNTEAFF.

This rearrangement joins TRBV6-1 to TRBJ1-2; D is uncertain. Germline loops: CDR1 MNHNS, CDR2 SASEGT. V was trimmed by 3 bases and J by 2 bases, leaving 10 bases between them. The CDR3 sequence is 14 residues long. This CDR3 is CASSEGPGNYGYTF. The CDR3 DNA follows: TGTGCCAGCAGTGAGGGCCCGGGGAACTATGGCTACACCTTC.

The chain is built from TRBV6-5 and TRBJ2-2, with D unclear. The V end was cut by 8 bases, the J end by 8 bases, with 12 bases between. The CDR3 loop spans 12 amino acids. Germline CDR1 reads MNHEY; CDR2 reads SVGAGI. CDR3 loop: CASQRWSGELFF. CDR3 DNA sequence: TGTGCCAGCCAGAGGTGGTCAGGGGAGCTGTTTTTT.

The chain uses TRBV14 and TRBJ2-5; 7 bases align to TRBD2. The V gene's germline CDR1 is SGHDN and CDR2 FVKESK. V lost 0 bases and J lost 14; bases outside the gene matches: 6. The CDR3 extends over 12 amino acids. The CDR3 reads CASSQEGLAAYF. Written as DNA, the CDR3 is TGTGCCAGCAGCCAAGAAGGCCTAGCGGCCTACTTC.

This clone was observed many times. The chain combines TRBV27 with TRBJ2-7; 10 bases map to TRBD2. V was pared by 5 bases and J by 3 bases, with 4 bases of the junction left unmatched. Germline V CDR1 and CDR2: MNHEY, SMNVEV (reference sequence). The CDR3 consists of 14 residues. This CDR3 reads CASSTSGKVYEQYF. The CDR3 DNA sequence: TGTGCCAGCAGTACTAGCGGGAAGGTCTACGAGCAGTACTTC.

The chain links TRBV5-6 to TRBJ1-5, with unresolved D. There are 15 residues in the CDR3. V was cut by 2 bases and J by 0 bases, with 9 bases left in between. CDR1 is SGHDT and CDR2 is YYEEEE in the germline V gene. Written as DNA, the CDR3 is TGTGCCAGCAGCTTCGGCGACGGTAGCAATCAGCCCCAGCATTTT. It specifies CASSFGDGSNQPQHF.

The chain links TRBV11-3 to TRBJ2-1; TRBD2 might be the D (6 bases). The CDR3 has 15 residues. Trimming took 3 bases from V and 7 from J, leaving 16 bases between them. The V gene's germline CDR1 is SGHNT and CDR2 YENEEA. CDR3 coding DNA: TGTGCCAGCAGCTTTGAGGGCGGGGATTATAATGAGCAGTTCTTC. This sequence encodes CASSFEGGDYNEQFF.

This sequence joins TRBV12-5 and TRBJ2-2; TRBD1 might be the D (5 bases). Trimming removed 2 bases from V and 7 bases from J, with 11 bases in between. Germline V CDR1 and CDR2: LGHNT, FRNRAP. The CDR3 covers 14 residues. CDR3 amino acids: CASGLHGADGELFF. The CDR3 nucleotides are TGTGCTAGTGGTTTGCATGGGGCCGACGGGGAGCTGTTTTTT.

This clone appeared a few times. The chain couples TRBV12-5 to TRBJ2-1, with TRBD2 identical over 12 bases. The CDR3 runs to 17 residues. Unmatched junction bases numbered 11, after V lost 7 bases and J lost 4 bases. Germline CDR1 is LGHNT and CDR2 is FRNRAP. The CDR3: CASAPGLAGPLYNEQFF. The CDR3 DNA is TGTGCTAGTGCTCCCGGACTAGCGGGACCCCTTTACAATGAGCAGTTCTTC.

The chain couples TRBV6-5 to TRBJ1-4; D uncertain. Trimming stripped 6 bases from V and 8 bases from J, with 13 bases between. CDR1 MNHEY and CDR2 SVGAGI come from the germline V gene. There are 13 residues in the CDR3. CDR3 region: CASRTGITEKLFF. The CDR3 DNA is TGTGCCAGCAGGACCGGGATTACGGAAAAACTGTTTTTT.

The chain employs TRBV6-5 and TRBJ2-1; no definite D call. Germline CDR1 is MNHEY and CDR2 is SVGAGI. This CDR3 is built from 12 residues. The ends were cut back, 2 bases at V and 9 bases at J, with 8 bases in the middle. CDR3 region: CASSYVVGEQFF. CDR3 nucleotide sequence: TGTGCCAGCAGTTACGTAGTGGGTGAGCAGTTCTTC.

The CDR3 reads CASTPPGSTYEQYF. Here the CDR3 DNA reads TGTGCCAGCACCCCACCGGGTTCCACCTACGAGCAGTACTTC. The chain uses TRBV28 and TRBJ2-7; D is unclear. This CDR3 spans 14 amino acids. Trimming took 7 bases from V and 2 from J, leaving 15 bases between them. The germline V gene has CDR1 MDHEN and CDR2 SYDVKM.

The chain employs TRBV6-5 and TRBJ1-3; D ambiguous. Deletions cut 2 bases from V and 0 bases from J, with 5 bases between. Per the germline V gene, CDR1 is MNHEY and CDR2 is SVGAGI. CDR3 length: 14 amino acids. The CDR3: CASSYQSSGNTIYF. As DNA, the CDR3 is TGTGCCAGCAGTTACCAGAGCTCTGGAAACACCATATATTTT.

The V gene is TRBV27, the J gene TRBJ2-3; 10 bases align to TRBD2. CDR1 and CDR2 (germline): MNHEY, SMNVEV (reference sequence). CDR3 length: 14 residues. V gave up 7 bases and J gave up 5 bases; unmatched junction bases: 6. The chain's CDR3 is CASKGIAGGDTQYF. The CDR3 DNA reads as TGTGCCAGCAAAGGGATAGCGGGAGGAGATACGCAGTATTTT.

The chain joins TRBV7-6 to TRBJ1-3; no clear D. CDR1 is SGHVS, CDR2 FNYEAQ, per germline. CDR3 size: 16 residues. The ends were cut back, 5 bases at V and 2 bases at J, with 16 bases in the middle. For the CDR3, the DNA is TGTGCCAGCAGCCGTGCAAGGTTTGAGGCTGGAAACACCATATATTTT. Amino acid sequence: CASSRARFEAGNTIYF.

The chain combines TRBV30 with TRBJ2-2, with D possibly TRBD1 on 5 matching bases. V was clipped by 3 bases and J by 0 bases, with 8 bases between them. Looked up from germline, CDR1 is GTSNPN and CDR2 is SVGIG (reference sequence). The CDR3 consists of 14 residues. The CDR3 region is CAWRRGANTGELFF. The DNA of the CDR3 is TGTGCCTGGAGAAGGGGCGCGAACACCGGGGAGCTGTTTTTT. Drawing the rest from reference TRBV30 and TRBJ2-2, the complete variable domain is SQTIHQWPATLVQPVGSPLSLECTVEGTSNPNLYWYRQAAGRGLQLLFYSVGIGQISSEVPQNLSASRPQDRQFILSSKKLLLSDSGFYLCAWRRGANTGELFFGEGSRLTVL.

The CDR3 here is CAWSPAGNYGYTF. CDR3 DNA sequence: TGTGCCTGGAGTCCCGCGGGTAACTATGGCTACACCTTC. The V call is TRBV30, the J call TRBJ1-2; D gene unclear. The CDR3 is 13 amino acids. V lost 2 bases and J 1 base, leaving 8 bases between the germline ends. Germline CDR1 is GTSNPN and CDR2 is SVGIG (reference sequence). Combining the CDR3 with reference TRBV30 and TRBJ1-2 gives the whole variable domain SQTIHQWPATLVQPVGSPLSLECTVEGTSNPNLYWYRQAAGRGLQLLFYSVGIGQISSEVPQNLSASRPQDRQFILSSKKLLLSDSGFYLCAWSPAGNYGYTFGSGTRLTVV.

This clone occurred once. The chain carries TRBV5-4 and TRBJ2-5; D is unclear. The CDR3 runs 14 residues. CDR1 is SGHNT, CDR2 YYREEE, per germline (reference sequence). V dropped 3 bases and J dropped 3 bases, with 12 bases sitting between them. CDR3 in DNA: TGTGCCAGCAGCTGGGCGGAAAGAGAAGAGACCCAGTACTTC. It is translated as CASSWAEREETQYF.

In nucleotides, the CDR3 is TGTGCCAGCAACTCCATAAGACGGAGTAGCTCGGACAATGAGCAGTTCTTC. It encodes CASNSIRRSSSDNEQFF. The chain carries TRBV7-8 and TRBJ2-1, with D unresolved. The CDR3 loop spans 17 amino acids. Germline values: CDR1 SGHVS, CDR2 FQNEAQ. Trimming stripped 7 bases from V and 5 bases from J, with 24 bases between.

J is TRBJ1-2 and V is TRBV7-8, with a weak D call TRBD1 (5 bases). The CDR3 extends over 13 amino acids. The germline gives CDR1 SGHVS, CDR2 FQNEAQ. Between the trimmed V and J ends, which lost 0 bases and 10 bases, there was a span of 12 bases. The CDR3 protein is CASSLAGVKPYTF. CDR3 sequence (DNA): TGTGCCAGCAGCTTAGCAGGGGTTAAGCCCTACACCTTC. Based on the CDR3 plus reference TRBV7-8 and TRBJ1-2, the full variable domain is GAGVSQSPRYKVAKRGQDVALRCDPISGHVSLFWYQQALGQGPEFLTYFQNEAQLDKSGLPSDRFFAERPEGSVSTLKIQRTQQEDSAVYLCASSLAGVKPYTFGSGTRLTVV.